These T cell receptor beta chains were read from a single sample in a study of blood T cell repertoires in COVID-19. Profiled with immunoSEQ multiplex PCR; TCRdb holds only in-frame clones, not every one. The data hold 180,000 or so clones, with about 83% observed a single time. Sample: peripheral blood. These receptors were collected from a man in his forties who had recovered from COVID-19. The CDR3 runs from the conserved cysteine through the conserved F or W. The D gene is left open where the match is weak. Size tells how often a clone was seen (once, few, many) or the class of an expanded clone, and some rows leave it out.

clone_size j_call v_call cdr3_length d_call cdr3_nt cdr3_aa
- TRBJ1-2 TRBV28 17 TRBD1 TGTGCCAGCAGTTTAAGTTTGGACAGGGGTGGGAACTATGGCTACACCTTC CASSLSLDRGGNYGYTF
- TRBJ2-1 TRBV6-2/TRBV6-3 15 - TGTGCCAGCAGTTCCCCAGGCGGGATTAGCTATGAGCAGTTCTTC CASSSPGGISYEQFF
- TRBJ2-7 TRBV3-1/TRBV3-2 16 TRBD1 TGTGCCAGCAGCCGTTCTGCCGGGACAGTTTCCTACGAGCAGTACTTC CASSRSAGTVSYEQYF
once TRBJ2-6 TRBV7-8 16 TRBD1 TGTGCCAGCAGCAAGACAGGGGACTCTGGGGCCAACGTCCTGACTTTC CASSKTGDSGANVLTF
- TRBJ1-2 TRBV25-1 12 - TGTGCCAGCAGTGGAAGCTTATATGGCTACACCTTC CASSGSLYGYTF
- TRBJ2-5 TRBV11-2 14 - TGTGCCAGCAGCTTAGTGGCGGTGGTAGGAAACCAGTACTTC CASSLVAVVGNQYF
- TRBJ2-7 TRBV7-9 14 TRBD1 TGTGCCAGCAGCCCCAGGGACAGGGGCTACGAGCAGTACTTC CASSPRDRGYEQYF
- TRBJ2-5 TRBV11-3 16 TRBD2 TGTGCCAGCAGCTCCCGACTAGCGGGGGGCCAAGAGACCCAGTACTTC CASSSRLAGGQETQYF
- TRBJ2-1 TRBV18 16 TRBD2 TGTGCCAGCTCACCACCGCTCGCGGGAGGTGGCAATGAGCAGTTCTTC CASSPPLAGGGNEQFF
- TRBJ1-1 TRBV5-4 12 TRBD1 TGTGCCAGCAGCCTGGACAGGGAGAAAGCTTTCTTT CASSLDREKAFF
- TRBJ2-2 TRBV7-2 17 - TGTGCCAGCAGCATAACCGGGACATCTAGTTGGGCCGGGGAGCTGTTTTTT CASSITGTSSWAGELFF
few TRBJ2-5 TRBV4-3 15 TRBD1 TGCGCCAGCAGCCAAGCTGTGCAGGGGGCGGGGACCCAGTACTTC CASSQAVQGAGTQYF
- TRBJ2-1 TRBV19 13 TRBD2 TGTGCCAGTAGTGGACTAGCGGGAGGTGAGCAGTTCTTC CASSGLAGGEQFF
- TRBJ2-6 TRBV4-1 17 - TGCGCCAGCAGCCAGGAGGGGAGTATCTCTGGGGCCAACGTCCTGACTTTC CASSQEGSISGANVLTF
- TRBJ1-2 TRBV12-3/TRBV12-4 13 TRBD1 TGTGCCAGCAGTTCCGGACAGGGCTATGGCTACACCTTC CASSSGQGYGYTF
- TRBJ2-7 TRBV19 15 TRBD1 TGTGCCAGTACCATAACTGGGACAGGAGGGGGCGAGCAGTACTTC CASTITGTGGGEQYF
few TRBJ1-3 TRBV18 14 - TGTGCCAGCTCACCATACAGCTCTGGAAACACCATATATTTT CASSPYSSGNTIYF
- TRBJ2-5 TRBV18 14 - TGTGCCAGCTCACCACCGACGGGTCAAGAGACCCAGTACTTC CASSPPTGQETQYF
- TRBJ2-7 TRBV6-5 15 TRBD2 TGTGCCAGCAGTTTAAAGCGGAACCCCGGGAGGGAGCAGTACTTC CASSLKRNPGREQYF
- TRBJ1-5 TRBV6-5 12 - TGTGCCAGCAGTTACGCGGGGCAGCCCCAGCATTTT CASSYAGQPQHF
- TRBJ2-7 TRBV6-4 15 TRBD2 TGTGCCAGTCTATCGGGACTAGCGGGAAAATACGAGCAGTACTTC CASLSGLAGKYEQYF
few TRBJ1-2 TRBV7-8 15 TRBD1 TGTGCCAGCAGCTACTGGGCAGGGGGTAAAGATGGCTACACCTTC CASSYWAGGKDGYTF
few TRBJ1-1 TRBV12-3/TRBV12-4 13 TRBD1 TGTGCCAGCAGTTTGACAGGGGTGACTGAAGCTTTCTTT CASSLTGVTEAFF
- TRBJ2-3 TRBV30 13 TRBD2 TGTGCCTGTAGCGGGACGCTCACAGATACGCAGTATTTT CACSGTLTDTQYF
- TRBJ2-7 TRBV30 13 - TGTGCCTGGAGTAAGCAGGGAGGCTACGAGCAGTACTTC CAWSKQGGYEQYF
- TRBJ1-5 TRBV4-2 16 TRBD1 TGTGCCAGCAGCCCAGCCGGACAGGGACGGGGGCAGCCCCAGCATTTT CASSPAGQGRGQPQHF
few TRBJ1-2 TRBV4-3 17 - TGCGCCAGCAGCCAAGAGGAGGGCCTAACGCATTACTATGGCTACACCTTC CASSQEEGLTHYYGYTF
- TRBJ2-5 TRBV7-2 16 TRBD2 TGTGCCAGCAGCTTAGGGTTTGGGACTAGCCGTGAGACCCAGTACTTC CASSLGFGTSRETQYF